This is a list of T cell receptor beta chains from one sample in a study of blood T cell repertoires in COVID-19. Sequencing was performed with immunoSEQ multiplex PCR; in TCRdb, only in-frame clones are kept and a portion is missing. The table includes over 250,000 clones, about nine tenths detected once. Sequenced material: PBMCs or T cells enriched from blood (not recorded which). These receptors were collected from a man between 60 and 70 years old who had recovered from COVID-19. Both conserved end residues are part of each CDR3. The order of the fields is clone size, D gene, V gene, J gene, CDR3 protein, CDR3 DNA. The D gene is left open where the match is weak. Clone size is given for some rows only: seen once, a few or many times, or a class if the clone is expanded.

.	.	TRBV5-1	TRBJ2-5	CASSPTGARAGETQYF	TGCGCCAGCAGCCCAACCGGGGCCAGGGCGGGGGAGACCCAGTACTTC
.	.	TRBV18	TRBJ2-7	CATSRGLSYEQYF	TGTGCCACCAGTAGGGGCTTGTCCTACGAGCAGTACTTC
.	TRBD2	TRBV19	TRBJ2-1	CASSTKREGPYNEQFF	TGTGCCAGTAGCACGAAGCGGGAGGGCCCCTACAATGAGCAGTTCTTC
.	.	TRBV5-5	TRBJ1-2	CASSLHSDYGYTF	TGTGCCAGCAGCTTGCATAGTGACTATGGCTACACCTTC
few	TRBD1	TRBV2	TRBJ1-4	CASSDVRNRGLFF	TGTGCCAGCAGTGACGTCAGGAACAGGGGACTGTTTTTT
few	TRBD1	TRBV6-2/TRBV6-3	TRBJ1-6	CASSSTGTGNGSPLHF	TGTGCCAGCAGCTCCACTGGGACAGGGAACGGCTCACCCCTCCACTTT
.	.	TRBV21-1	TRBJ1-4	CASSKLPRTGNEKLFF	TGTGCCAGCAGCAAACTTCCCAGGACAGGGAATGAAAAACTGTTTTTT
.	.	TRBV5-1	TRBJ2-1	CASSGAPSYNEQFF	TGCGCCAGTAGTGGGGCCCCCTCCTACAATGAGCAGTTCTTC
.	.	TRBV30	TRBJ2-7	CAWSVIPGLGEQYF	TGTGCCTGGAGTGTAATCCCCGGGTTGGGCGAGCAGTACTTC
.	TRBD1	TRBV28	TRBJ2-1	CASNRFQTGDNEQFF	TGTGCCAGCAACCGATTCCAGACAGGGGACAATGAGCAGTTCTTC
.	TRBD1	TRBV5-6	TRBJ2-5	CASSSQGAGETQYF	TGTGCCAGCAGCTCACAGGGGGCGGGGGAGACCCAGTACTTC
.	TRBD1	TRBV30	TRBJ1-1	CAWNRPGTGYTGAFF	TGTGCCTGGAATAGACCCGGGACAGGATACACTGGGGCTTTCTTT
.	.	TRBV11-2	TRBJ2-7	CASSLGSSGFSYEQYF	TGTGCCAGCAGCTTAGGCTCCTCAGGGTTCTCCTACGAGCAGTACTTC
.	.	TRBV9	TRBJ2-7	CASSVGGTPYEQYF	TGTGCCAGCAGCGTCGGCGGGACTCCATACGAGCAGTACTTC
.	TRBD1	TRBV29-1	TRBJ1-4	CSAGDRGNEKLFF	TGCAGCGCCGGTGACAGGGGCAATGAAAAACTGTTTTTT
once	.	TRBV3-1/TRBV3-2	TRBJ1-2	CASSQVGTIANYGYTF	TGTGCCAGCAGCCAAGTGGGGACAATAGCTAACTATGGCTACACCTTC
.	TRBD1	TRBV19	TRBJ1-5	CASSMRQGASNQPQHF	TGTGCCAGTAGTATGCGACAGGGGGCAAGCAATCAGCCCCAGCATTTT
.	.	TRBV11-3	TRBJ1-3	CASSLEQGGHRSGNTIYF	TGTGCCAGCAGCTTAGAACAAGGGGGACACCGCTCTGGAAACACCATATATTTT
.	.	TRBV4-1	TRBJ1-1	CASSQEGAGEWYTEAFF	TGCGCCAGCAGCCAAGAAGGGGCAGGGGAATGGTACACTGAAGCTTTCTTT
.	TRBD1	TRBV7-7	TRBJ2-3	CASSEQGVSTDTQYF	TGTGCTAGCAGCGAACAGGGGGTTAGCACAGATACGCAGTATTTT
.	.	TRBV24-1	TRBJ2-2	CATSDRTITGELFF	TGTGCCACCAGTGACCGTACAATTACCGGGGAGCTGTTTTTT
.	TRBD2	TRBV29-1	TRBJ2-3	CSVGLAGDVGTDTQYF	TGCAGCGTTGGACTAGCGGGAGACGTTGGCACAGATACGCAGTATTTT
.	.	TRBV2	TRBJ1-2	CASTSTRGRDGYTF	TGTGCCAGCACATCTACTCGAGGGAGGGATGGCTACACCTTC
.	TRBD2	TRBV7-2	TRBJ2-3	CASSLAGTSGRTDTQYF	TGTGCCAGCAGCTTAGCCGGGACTAGCGGGCGCACAGATACGCAGTATTTT
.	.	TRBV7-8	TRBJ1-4	CASSLAVGGGEKLFF	TGTGCCAGCAGCTTAGCGGTGGGGGGAGGTGAAAAACTGTTTTTT
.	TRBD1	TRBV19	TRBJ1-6	CASSTESFRGQGASPLHF	TGTGCCAGTAGTACGGAATCCTTTCGGGGACAGGGGGCTTCACCCCTCCACTTT
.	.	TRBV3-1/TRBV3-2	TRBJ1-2	CASSQSQGRGNYGYTF	TGTGCCAGCAGCCAGTCGCAGGGAAGGGGGAACTATGGCTACACCTTC
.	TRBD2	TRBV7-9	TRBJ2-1	CASSLLYTLAAYNEQFF	TGTGCCAGCAGCTTATTATACACCCTAGCGGCCTACAATGAGCAGTTCTTC
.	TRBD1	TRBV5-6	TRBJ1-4	CASSGRQGARVEKLFF	TGTGCCAGCAGCGGGAGACAGGGGGCGAGGGTTGAAAAACTGTTTTTT